Listed here is a single T cell receptor beta chain. Its matching antigen is unknown. The source of the sample is a study of response to subunit inactivated influenza vaccine. The study, taken as a whole, reports: There was a suggestion from the authors that each seasonal influenza vaccination recruits few new T cells.

TCRdb ran MiXCR on the RT-PCR reads and lists one entry per CDR3 protein. The data show about 700,000 distinct CDR3 sequences, with around 15% seen just once and 6.5% to 8% held by the top ten. The germline V gene has CDR1 MDHEN and CDR2 SYDVKM. V lost 7 bases to trimming and J lost 1 base, with 19 bases between them. This CDR3 comprises 17 residues. The sample in question was PBMCs from blood, obtained 14 to 15 days before vaccination. The source of this sequence is a man aged 50 to 59 who received an inactivated influenza vaccine. V is TRBV28 and J is TRBJ2-2, with a possible D match to TRBD1 (8 bases). CDR3 coding DNA: TGTGCCAGCACAATACTACACAGGGGGGGGAACACCGGGGAGCTGTTTTTT. Its translation is CASTILHRGGNTGELFF.